This T cell receptor beta chain was documented in a study of T cells after yellow fever vaccination. Whole-study results and caveats: Boosting was followed by the reappearance of most primary-vaccination clones (roughly 95% CD4, about 89% CD8).

V trimming: 5 bases; J trimming: 12 bases; junction bases outside the gene matches: 12. The CDR3 runs 14 residues. Turning to this clonotype: The antigen is unknown.

TCRdb ran MiXCR on the 5' RACE reads and lists one entry per CDR3 protein. Among some 240,000 distinct CDR3 sequences listed, around 3.1% were seen once. The sequenced sample was CD4+ T cells sorted from PBMCs, obtained 10 days after the yellow fever booster vaccination. The genes are TRBV12-3 or TRBV12-4 and TRBJ2-1; TRBD2 matches 8 bases. This clonotype was obtained from a man aged 18 to 30 who received the YFV17D yellow fever vaccine. CDR3 sequence reads: CASSPGGGLFRQFF. CDR3 DNA sequence: TGTGCCAGCAGTCCCGGCGGGGGGCTTTTTAGGCAGTTCTTC.